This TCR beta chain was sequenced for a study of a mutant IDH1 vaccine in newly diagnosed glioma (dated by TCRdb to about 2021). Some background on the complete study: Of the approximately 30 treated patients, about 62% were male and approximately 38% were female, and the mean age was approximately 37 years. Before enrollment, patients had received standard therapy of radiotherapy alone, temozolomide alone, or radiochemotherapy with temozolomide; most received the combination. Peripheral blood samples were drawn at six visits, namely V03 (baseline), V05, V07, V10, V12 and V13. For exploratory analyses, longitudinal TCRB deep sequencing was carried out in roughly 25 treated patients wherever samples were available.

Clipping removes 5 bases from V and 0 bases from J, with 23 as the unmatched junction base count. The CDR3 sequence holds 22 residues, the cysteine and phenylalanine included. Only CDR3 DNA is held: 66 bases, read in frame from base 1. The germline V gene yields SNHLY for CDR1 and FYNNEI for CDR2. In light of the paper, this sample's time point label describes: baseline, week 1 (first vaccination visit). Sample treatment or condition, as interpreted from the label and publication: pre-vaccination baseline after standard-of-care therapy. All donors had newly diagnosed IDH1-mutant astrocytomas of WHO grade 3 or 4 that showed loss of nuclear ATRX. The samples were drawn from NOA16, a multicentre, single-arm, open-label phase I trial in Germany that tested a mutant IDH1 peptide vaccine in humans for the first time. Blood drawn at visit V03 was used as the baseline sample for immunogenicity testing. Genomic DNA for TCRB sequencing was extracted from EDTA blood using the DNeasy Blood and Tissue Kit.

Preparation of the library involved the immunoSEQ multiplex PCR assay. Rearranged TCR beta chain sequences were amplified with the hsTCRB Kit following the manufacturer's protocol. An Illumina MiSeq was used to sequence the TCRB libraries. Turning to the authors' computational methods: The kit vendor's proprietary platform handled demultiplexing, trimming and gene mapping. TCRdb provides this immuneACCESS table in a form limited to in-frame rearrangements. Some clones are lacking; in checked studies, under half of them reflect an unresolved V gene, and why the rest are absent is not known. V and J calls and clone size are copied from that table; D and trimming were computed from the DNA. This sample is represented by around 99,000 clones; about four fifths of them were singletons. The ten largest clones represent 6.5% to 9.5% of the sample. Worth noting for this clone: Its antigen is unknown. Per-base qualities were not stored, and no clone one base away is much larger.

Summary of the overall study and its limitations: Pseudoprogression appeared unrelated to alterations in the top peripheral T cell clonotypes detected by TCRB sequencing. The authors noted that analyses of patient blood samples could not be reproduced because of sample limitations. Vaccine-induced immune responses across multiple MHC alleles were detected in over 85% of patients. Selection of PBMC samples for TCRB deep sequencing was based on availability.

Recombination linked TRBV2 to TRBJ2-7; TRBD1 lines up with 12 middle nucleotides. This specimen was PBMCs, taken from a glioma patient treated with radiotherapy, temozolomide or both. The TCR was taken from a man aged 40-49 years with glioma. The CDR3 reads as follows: CASSYNPLGGQGAPVSSYEQYF. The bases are TGTGCCAGCAGTTATAATCCCCTCGGGGGACAGGGGGCCCCAGTCTCCTCCTACGAGCAGTACTTC.